This TCR beta chain was identified during a study of T cell changes during pregnancy in multiple sclerosis. Generated by immunoSEQ multiplex PCR, the TCRdb table keeps only in-frame clones and is missing some. Among over 80,000 clones listed, 93% were seen once. The ends were cut back, 0 bases at V and 4 bases at J, with 11 bases in the middle. Germline V gene lookup returns CDR1 MRHNA and CDR2 SNTAGT. This CDR3 is 15 amino acids long. The clonotype originates from a female donor in good health, enrolled as a control in a pregnancy study. Here the sequenced sample was peripheral blood, taken in the third trimester of pregnancy. The rearrangement joins TRBV6-4 to TRBJ2-3; D remains unclear. The CDR3 sequence is CASSDSAREADTQYF. CDR3 bases: TGTGCCAGCAGTGACTCGGCCAGAGAGGCAGATACGCAGTATTTT.